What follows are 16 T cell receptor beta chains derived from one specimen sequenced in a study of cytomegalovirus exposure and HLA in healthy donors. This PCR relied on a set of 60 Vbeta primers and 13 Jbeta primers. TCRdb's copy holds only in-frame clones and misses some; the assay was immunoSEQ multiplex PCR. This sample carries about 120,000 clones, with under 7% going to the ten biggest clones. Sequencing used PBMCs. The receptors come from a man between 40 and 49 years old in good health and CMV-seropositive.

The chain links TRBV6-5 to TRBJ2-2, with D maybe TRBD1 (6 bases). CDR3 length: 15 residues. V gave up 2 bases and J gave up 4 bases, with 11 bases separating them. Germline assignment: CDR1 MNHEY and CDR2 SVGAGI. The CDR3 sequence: CASSYIGRGTGELFF. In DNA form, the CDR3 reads TGTGCCAGCAGTTACATTGGCAGGGGCACCGGGGAGCTGTTTTTT.

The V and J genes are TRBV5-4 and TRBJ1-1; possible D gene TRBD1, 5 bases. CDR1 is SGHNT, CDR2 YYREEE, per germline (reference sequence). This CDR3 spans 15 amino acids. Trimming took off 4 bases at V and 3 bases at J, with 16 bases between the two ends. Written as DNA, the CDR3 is TGTGCCAGCAGCCCTCAGGGAGGATGGGACACTGAAGCTTTCTTT. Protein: CASSPQGGWDTEAFF.

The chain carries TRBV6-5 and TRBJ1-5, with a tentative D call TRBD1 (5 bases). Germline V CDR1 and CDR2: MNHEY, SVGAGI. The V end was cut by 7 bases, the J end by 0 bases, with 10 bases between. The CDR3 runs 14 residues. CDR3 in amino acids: CASKATVSNQPQHF. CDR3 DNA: TGTGCCAGCAAAGCGACAGTTAGCAATCAGCCCCAGCATTTT.

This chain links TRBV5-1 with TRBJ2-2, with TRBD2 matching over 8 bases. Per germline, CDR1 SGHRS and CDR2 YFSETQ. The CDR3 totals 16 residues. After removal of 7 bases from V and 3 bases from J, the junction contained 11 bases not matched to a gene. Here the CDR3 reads CASGKGTRVDTGELFF. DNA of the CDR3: TGCGCCAGCGGCAAGGGGACTAGAGTTGACACCGGGGAGCTGTTTTTT.

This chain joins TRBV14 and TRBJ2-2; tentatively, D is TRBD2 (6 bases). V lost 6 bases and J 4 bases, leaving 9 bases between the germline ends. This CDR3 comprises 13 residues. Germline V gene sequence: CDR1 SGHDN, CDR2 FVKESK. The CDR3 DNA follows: TGTGCCAGCAGTCCCGGGGGCACCGGGGAGCTGTTTTTT. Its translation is CASSPGGTGELFF.

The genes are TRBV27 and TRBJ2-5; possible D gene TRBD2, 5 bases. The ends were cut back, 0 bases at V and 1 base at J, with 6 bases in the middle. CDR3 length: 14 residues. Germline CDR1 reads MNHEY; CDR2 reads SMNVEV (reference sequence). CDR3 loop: CASSLSAGQETQYF. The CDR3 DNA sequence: TGTGCCAGCAGTTTATCCGCGGGCCAAGAGACCCAGTACTTC.

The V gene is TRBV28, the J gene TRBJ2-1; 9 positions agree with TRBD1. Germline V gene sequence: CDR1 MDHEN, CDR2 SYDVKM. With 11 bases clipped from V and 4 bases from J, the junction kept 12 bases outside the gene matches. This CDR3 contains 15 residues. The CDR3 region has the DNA TGTGCCTCCCATCCCGGGACAGGGAATTACAATGAGCAGTTCTTC. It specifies CASHPGTGNYNEQFF. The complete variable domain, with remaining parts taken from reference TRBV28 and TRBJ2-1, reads DVKVTQSSRYLVKRTGEKVFLECVQDMDHENMFWYRQDPGLGLRLIYFSYDVKMKEKGDIPEGYSVSREKKERFSLILESASTNQTSMYLCASHPGTGNYNEQFFGPGTRLTVL.

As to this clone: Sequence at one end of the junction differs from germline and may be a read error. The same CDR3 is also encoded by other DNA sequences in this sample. The CDR3: CASRPPRQGRTEAFF. In nucleotides, the CDR3 is TGTGCTAGCAGACCGCCCCGACAGGGTCGGACTGAAGCTTTCTTT. The chain joins TRBV6-5 to TRBJ1-1; 7 nucleotides agree with TRBD1. Germline lookup yields CDR1 MNHEY and CDR2 SVGAGI. The CDR3 sequence is 15 residues long.

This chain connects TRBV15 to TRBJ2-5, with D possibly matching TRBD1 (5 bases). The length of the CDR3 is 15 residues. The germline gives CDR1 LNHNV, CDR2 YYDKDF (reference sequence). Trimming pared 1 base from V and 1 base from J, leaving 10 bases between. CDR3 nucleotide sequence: TGTGCCACCAGCAGAGCGACAGACCCCCAAGAGACCCAGTACTTC. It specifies CATSRATDPQETQYF.

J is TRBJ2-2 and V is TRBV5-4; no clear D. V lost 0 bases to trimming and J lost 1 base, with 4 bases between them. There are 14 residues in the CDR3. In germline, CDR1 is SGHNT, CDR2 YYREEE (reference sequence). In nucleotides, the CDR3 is TGTGCCAGCAGCTTGGGACTGAACACCGGGGAGCTGTTTTTT. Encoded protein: CASSLGLNTGELFF.

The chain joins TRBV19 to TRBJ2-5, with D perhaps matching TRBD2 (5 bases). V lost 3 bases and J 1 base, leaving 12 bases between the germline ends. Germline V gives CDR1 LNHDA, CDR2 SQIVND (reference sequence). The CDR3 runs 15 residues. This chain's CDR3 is CASSILGDPQETQYF. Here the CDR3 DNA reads TGTGCCAGTAGTATCCTCGGGGATCCCCAAGAGACCCAGTACTTC. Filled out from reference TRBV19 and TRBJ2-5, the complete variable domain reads DGGITQSPKYLFRKEGQNVTLSCEQNLNHDAMYWYRQDPGQGLRLIYYSQIVNDFQKGDIAEGYSVSREKKESFPLTVTSAQKNPTAFYLCASSILGDPQETQYFGPGTRLLVL.

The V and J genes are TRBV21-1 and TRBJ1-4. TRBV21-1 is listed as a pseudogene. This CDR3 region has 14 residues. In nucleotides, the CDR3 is TGTGCCAGCAGCTTTGGGACTAATAATGAAAAACTGTTTTTT. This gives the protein CASSFGTNNEKLFF.

The CDR3 here is CASSLRGTGDITDTQYF. The CDR3 DNA reads as TGTGCCAGCAGCTTACGAGGGACAGGGGATATCACAGATACGCAGTATTTT. J is TRBJ2-3 and V is TRBV7-6; 10 nucleotides line up with TRBD1. This CDR3 comprises 17 residues. J was trimmed by 2 bases and V by 2 bases; bases with no gene match: 7. CDR1 is SGHVS, CDR2 FNYEAQ, per germline.

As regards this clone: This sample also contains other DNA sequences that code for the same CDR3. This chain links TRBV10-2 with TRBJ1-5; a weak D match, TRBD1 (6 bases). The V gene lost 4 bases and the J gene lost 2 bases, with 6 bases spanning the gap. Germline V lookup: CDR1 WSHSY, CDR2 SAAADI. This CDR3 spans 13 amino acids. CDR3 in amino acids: CASSGQGNQPQHF. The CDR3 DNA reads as TGCGCCAGCAGTGGACAGGGCAATCAGCCCCAGCATTTT.

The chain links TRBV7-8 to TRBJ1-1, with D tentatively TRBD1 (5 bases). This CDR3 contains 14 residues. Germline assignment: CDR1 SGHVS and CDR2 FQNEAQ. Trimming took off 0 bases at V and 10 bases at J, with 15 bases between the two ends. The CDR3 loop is CASSLALSQGPAFF. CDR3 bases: TGTGCCAGCAGCTTAGCCCTAAGCCAGGGCCCAGCTTTCTTT.

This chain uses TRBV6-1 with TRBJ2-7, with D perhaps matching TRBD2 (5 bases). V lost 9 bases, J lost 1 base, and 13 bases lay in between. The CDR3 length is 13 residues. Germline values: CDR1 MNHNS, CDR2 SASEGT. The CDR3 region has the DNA TGTGCCAGTACTTGGGAGAGTTCCTACGAGCAGTACTTC. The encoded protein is CASTWESSYEQYF.